This note documents a single T cell receptor (beta chain) sequence. PCR used 60 Vbeta primers and 13 Jbeta primers. TCRdb keeps only in-frame clones here, not all; method: immunoSEQ multiplex PCR. The data hold 250,000 to 300,000 clones, with 92% observed a single time. These data are taken from a study of cytomegalovirus exposure and HLA in healthy donors. CDR3 length: 16 residues. V lost 3 bases, J lost 3 bases, and 14 bases lay in between. Looked up from germline, CDR1 is LNHDA and CDR2 is SQIVND (reference sequence). V usage is TRBV19 and J usage is TRBJ2-2; D is perhaps TRBD1 (7 bases). The source of this sequence is a girl aged 2-10 years in good health and CMV-seronegative. The sequenced sample consisted of PBMCs. This CDR3 reads CASSIRQGGDTGELFF. As DNA, the CDR3 is TGTGCCAGTAGTATCCGCCAGGGGGGTGACACCGGGGAGCTGTTTTTT.